This T cell receptor beta chain was profiled in a study of post-analysis software for immune sequencing data. The wider study: Relapsing-remitting, secondary progressive and progressive-relapsing forms of multiple sclerosis all featured among disease courses. Study results and caveats: Compared with controls, patients showed significantly lower normalized Chao1 diversity. Samples sharing a preparation batch grouped tightly together when assessed by F measure. Five or six TRBV segments, TRBV5-6, TRBV5-1 and TRBV20-1 among them, were found more frequent in patients than controls.

About this clonotype: The antigen remains unidentified.

Prepared TCR beta cDNA libraries contained unique molecular identifiers. Input of about 0.9 to 10 million T cells yielded approximately 500,000 cDNA molecules. TCRdb called the PCR reads again in MiXCR, with one record for every CDR3 protein. The sample lists about 760,000 distinct CDR3 sequences; 30% were seen once. Germline V CDR1 and CDR2: DFQATT, SNEGSKA (reference sequence). The CDR3 length is 17 residues. The ends were cut back, 3 bases at V and 2 bases at J, with 21 bases in the middle. J is TRBJ2-3 and V is TRBV20-1, with D possibly being TRBD2 (6 bases). Sample: blood. This TCR came from a girl aged 5 to 17 with multiple sclerosis. The DNA of the CDR3 is TGCAGTGCTAGGGAGGCCCGGGGAGGCTCCTTCACAGATACGCAGTATTTT. This codes for CSAREARGGSFTDTQYF.